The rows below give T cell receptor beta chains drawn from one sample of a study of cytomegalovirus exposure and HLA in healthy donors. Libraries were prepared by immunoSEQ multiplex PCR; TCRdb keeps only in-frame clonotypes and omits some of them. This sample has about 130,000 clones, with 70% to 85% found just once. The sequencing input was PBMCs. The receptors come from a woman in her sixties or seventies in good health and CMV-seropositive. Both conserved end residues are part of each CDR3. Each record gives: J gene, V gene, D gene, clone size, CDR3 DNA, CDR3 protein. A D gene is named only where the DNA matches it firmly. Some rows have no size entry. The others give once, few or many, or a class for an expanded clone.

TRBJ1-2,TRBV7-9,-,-,TGTTCCAGCAGCTTAGAGGGGGAAGGTGGCTACACCTTC,CSSSLEGEGGYTF
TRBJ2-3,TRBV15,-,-,TGTGCCACCAGCAGAGATTTTCCCGGCCCCAGGGTTGCAGATACGCAGTATTTT,CATSRDFPGPRVADTQYF
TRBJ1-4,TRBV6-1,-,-,TGTGCCAGCAGACCCCCAGGGGTGGATGAAAAACTGTTTTTT,CASRPPGVDEKLFF
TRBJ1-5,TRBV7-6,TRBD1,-,TGTGCCAGCAGCCCGGGACAGGGTCTTAGCAATCAGCCCCAGCATTTT,CASSPGQGLSNQPQHF
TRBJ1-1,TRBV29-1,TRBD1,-,TGCAGCACGGCGGCAGGGGGTTGGACTGAAGCTTTCTTT,CSTAAGGWTEAFF
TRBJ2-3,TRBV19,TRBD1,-,TGTGCCAGTAGTATAGGAGACAGGGACACAGATACGCAGTATTTT,CASSIGDRDTDTQYF
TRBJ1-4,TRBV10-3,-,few,TGTGCCATCAGTGAGTCGCCCGGGTTGGGTGAAAAACTGTTTTTT,CAISESPGLGEKLFF
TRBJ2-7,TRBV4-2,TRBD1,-,TGTGCCAGCAGCCATCAAGGGATGGGGACAGGGGAAAACGAGCAGTACTTC,CASSHQGMGTGENEQYF
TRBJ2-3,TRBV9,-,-,TGTGCCAGCAGCGTAGCAGCAGATACGCAGTATTTT,CASSVAADTQYF
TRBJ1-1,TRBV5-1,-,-,TGCGCCAGCAGCTTGAGGGGGGGAAGGACTGAAGCTTTCTTT,CASSLRGGRTEAFF
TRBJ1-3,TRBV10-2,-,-,TGCGCCAGCAGTCCGGACAGCGTCTCTGGAAACACCATATATTTT,CASSPDSVSGNTIYF
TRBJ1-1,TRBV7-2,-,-,TGTGCCAGCAGCCCCCGGGGGGACGGGGGTTACACTGAAGCTTTCTTT,CASSPRGDGGYTEAFF
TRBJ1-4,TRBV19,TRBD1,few,TGTGCCAGTAGCCTCATGGGACAGGGCTACGAAAAACTGTTTTTT,CASSLMGQGYEKLFF
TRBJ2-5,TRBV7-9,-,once,TGTGCCAGCAGCTTAGGGTCCGGCCGGAGCGAGACCCAGTACTTC,CASSLGSGRSETQYF
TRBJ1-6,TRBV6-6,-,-,TGTGCCAGCAAACACAATTCACCCCTCCACTTT,CASKHNSPLHF
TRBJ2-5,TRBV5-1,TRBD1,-,TGCGCCAGCAGCCCGGGGACAGGGGAGACCCAGTACTTC,CASSPGTGETQYF
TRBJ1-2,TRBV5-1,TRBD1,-,TGCGCCAGCAGCTTCCGGACAGGGGGCGAACGGGGCTACACCTTC,CASSFRTGGERGYTF
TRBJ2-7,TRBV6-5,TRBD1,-,TGTGCCAGCAGTGCCCCCCGGGACAGATCCTACGAGCAGTACTTC,CASSAPRDRSYEQYF
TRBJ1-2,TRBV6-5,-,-,TGTGCCAGCAGTTACTCGCGAGGACAGTCTAACTATGGCTACACCTTC,CASSYSRGQSNYGYTF
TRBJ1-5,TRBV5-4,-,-,TGTGCCAGCAGCCCAACACAGCCCCAGCATTTT,CASSPTQPQHF
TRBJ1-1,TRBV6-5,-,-,TGTGCCAGCAGTTACCGAGACAGGTTGAACACTGAAGCTTTCTTT,CASSYRDRLNTEAFF
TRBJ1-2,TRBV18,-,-,TGTGCCAGCTCTCCCGGAGGAGGGTTATATGGCTACACCTTC,CASSPGGGLYGYTF
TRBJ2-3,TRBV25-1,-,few,TGTGCCAGCGGATTACAGGCAGATACGCAGTATTTT,CASGLQADTQYF
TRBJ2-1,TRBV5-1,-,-,TGCGCCAGCAGCTCCCCCGTGGGGGGGGCGGGTGAGCAGTTCTTC,CASSSPVGGAGEQFF
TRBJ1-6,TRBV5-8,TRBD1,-,TGTGCCAGCAGGCGCCGGACAGGGCCCTCGTTGAATTCACCCCTCCACTTT,CASRRRTGPSLNSPLHF
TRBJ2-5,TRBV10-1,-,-,TGCGCCAGCAGTGACGTGGCTAGCCCTGTCCAAGAGACCCAGTACTTC,CASSDVASPVQETQYF
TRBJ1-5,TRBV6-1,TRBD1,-,TGTGCCAGCAGTGAACCTTCGACAGGGTACAATCAGCCCCAGCATTTT,CASSEPSTGYNQPQHF
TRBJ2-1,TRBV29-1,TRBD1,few,TGCAGCTCCGAGGGGGCAAGAAATGAGCAGTTCTTC,CSSEGARNEQFF
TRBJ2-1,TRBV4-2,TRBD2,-,TGTGCCAGCAGCCAAGACGGTACTAGCGGGGGGAATGAGCAGTTCTTC,CASSQDGTSGGNEQFF
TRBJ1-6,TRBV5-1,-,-,TGCGCCAGCAGTCCCGGGGATTCACCCCTCCACTTT,CASSPGDSPLHF
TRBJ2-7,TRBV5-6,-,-,TGTGCCAGCAGCTTGTCGCTCCGGGTTAGGAAGTACTTC,CASSLSLRVRKYF
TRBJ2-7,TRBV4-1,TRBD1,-,TGCGCCAGCAGCCAAGAAAGGCAACAGGGGGAGCAGTACTTC,CASSQERQQGEQYF